These 10 T cell receptor beta chains were all obtained from the same sample, sequenced in a study of T-cell reconstitution after alpha-beta-depleted transplantation in children. TCRbeta library preparation incorporated unique molecular identifiers. TCRdb used MiXCR to reprocess the PCR reads, holding one entry per CDR3 protein. The table has 500,000 to 600,000 distinct CDR3 sequences, approximately 32% seen once; the top ten hold around 2.3%. Sample: PBMCs from the stem cell graft donor, taken from the stem cell graft. All receptors come from a human donor who donated a stem cell graft to a child with aplastic anemia.

This rearrangement joins TRBV5-1 to TRBJ2-3; D may be TRBD2 (6 bases). Germline CDR1 reads SGHRS; CDR2 reads YFSETQ. Trimming removed 0 bases at V and 4 bases at J, with 12 bases between. The CDR3 extends over 15 amino acids. CDR3 sequence reads: CASSLDGRESDTQYF. In DNA form, the CDR3 reads TGCGCCAGCAGCTTGGACGGGAGAGAGTCAGATACGCAGTATTTT.

The rearrangement uses TRBV6-1 and TRBJ2-1, with TRBD2 matching over 9 bases. From germline, CDR1 is MNHNS and CDR2 SASEGT. The CDR3 extends over 16 amino acids. V lost 3 bases to trimming and J lost 4 bases; unmatched junction nucleotides: 7. CDR3 residues: CASSEASGTFYNEQFF. Here the CDR3 DNA reads TGTGCCAGCAGTGAGGCTAGCGGGACTTTTTACAATGAGCAGTTCTTC.

The J gene is TRBJ1-1, the V gene TRBV5-1; possible D gene TRBD1, 6 bases. The CDR3 contains 12 residues. V gave up 7 bases and J gave up 8 bases, with 15 bases separating them. From germline, CDR1 is SGHRS and CDR2 YFSETQ. Written as DNA, the CDR3 is TGCGCCAGCGGACCTAACGACAGGGAAGCTTTCTTT. This translates into CASGPNDREAFF. Based on the CDR3 plus reference TRBV5-1 and TRBJ1-1, the full variable domain is KAGVTQTPRYLIKTRGQQVTLSCSPISGHRSVSWYQQTPGQGLQFLFEYFSETQRNKGNFPGRFSGRQFSNSRSEMNVSTLELGDSALYLCASGPNDREAFFGQGTRLTVV.

This clonotype was observed a handful of times. The chain joins TRBV5-1 to TRBJ1-2; maybe TRBD1 (5 bases). The V gene's germline CDR1 is SGHRS and CDR2 YFSETQ. V lost 4 bases and J lost 8, with 21 bases in between. The length of the CDR3 is 15 residues. CDR3: CASSPGADRGGGYTF. In DNA, the CDR3 is TGCGCCAGCAGCCCCGGGGCGGACCGGGGAGGAGGCTACACCTTC.

V is TRBV5-4 and J is TRBJ2-1; tentatively, D is TRBD1 or TRBD2 (6 bases each). The CDR3 runs 15 residues. The germline V gene has CDR1 SGHNT and CDR2 YYREEE (reference sequence). V lost 2 bases to trimming and J lost 7 bases, with 16 bases between them. CDR3 DNA sequence: TGTGCCAGCAGCTTCCGGGGGCCCCGCGGGAATGAGCAGTTCTTC. Amino acid sequence: CASSFRGPRGNEQFF. Combining the CDR3 with reference TRBV5-4 and TRBJ2-1 gives the whole variable domain ETGVTQSPTHLIKTRGQQVTLRCSSQSGHNTVSWYQQALGQGPQFIFQYYREEENGRGNFPPRFSGLQFPNYSSELNVNALELDDSALYLCASSFRGPRGNEQFFGPGTRLTVL.

This clonotype was counted a few times. This chain uses TRBV29-1 with TRBJ2-3, with a possible D match to TRBD2 (5 bases). CDR3 length equals 13 residues. The germline V gene has CDR1 SQVTM and CDR2 ANQGSEA. V was shortened by 4 bases and J by 4 bases, with 12 bases between the two germline ends. The CDR3 coding sequence is TGCAGCGTTGGGACTGACCGCCCAGATACGCAGTATTTT. Translating it yields CSVGTDRPDTQYF.

V gene TRBV29-1 combines with J gene TRBJ1-4, with 7 bases that match TRBD1. Germline V gene lookup returns CDR1 SQVTM and CDR2 ANQGSEA. CDR3 size: 12 residues. V lost 7 bases, J lost 5 bases, and 4 bases stayed unmatched. The CDR3 reads CSAGTENEKLFF. Written as DNA, the CDR3 is TGCAGCGCTGGGACAGAGAATGAAAAACTGTTTTTT.

There are a few counts of this clonotype. This sequence joins TRBV7-6 and TRBJ2-1, with 7 nucleotides matching TRBD2. Germline V lookup: CDR1 SGHVS, CDR2 FNYEAQ. The CDR3 covers 16 residues. The ends lost 5 bases at V and 3 bases at J; junction bases unmatched: 10. CDR3 coding DNA: TGTGCCAGCAGCCCGAACGGGGCGGGAGACTACAATGAGCAGTTCTTC. Its translation: CASSPNGAGDYNEQFF.

This clonotype was seen only once. The CDR3 bases are TGTGCCAGCAGCCAAGAACGGCGTAATTCACCCCTCCACTTT. It translates to CASSQERRNSPLHF. The chain couples TRBV14 to TRBJ1-6; D gene uncertain. The germline CDR1 and CDR2 sequences are SGHDN and FVKESK. CDR3 length equals 14 residues. V was trimmed by 0 bases and J by 6 bases, leaving 6 bases between them. Using reference TRBV14 and TRBJ1-6 for the parts outside the CDR3, the full variable domain is EAGVTQFPSHSVIEKGQTVTLRCDPISGHDNLYWYRRVMGKEIKFLLHFVKESKQDESGMPNNRFLAERTGGTYSTLKVQPAELEDSGVYFCASSQERRNSPLHFGNGTRLTVT.

The CDR3 region has the DNA TGTGCCACCAGTGATTTGCGACTAGCGGAGATAAAAGAGACCCAGTACTTC. Residues: CATSDLRLAEIKETQYF. The chain carries TRBV24-1 and TRBJ2-5; 9 nucleotides match TRBD2. V was pared by 0 bases and J by 3 bases, with 7 bases of the junction left unmatched. Germline values: CDR1 KGHDR, CDR2 SFDVKD. The CDR3 is 17 residues long.